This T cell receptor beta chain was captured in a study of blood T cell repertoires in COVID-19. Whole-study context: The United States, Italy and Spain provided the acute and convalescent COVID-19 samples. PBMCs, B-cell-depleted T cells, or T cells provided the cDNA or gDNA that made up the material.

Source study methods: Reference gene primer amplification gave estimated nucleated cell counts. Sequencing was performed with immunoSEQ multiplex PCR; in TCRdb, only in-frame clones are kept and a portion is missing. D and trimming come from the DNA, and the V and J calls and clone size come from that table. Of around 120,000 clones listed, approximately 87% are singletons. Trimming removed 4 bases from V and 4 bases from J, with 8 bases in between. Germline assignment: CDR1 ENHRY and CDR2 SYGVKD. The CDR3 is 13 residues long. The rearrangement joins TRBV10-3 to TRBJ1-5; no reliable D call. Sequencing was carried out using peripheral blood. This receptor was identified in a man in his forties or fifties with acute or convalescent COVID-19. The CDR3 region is CAISGAPNQPQHF. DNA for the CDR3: TGTGCCATCAGTGGGGCACCTAATCAGCCCCAGCATTTT.